Shown below are 19 T cell receptor beta chains from a single sample sequenced in a study of blood T cells in healthy people across ages (dated by TCRdb to 2014 to 2015). Library preparation was by 5' RACE. The data were produced on an Illumina HiSeq 2500. A second PCR of about 7 to 12 cycles was run with a J-beta primer mix and a sample-barcoded 5' primer. The public reads were reprocessed in TCRdb via fastp at Q25 and MiXCR, keeping in-frame beta chains. Rows are unified per CDR3 protein, each entry keeping the most common DNA and genes. Across this sample there are 450,000 to 650,000 distinct CDR3 sequences, with around 24% seen only once. The top ten constitute 7.5% to 9% of the sample. These data were also reused for a study on T cells of mothers and their children.

Sequencing input: blood. These receptors originate from a boy aged 5-17 years in good health.

The V and J genes are TRBV5-5 and TRBJ2-7, with D perhaps TRBD2 (5 bases). Germline values: CDR1 SGHKS, CDR2 YYEKEE (reference sequence). The CDR3 runs 18 residues. Trimming pared 2 bases from V and 2 bases from J, leaving 23 bases between. CDR3 bases: TGTGCCAGCAGCTTATCCCCTTTGCGAGGGTTACGGACCTACGAGCAGTACTTC. Translated, it gives CASSLSPLRGLRTYEQYF.

This rearrangement joins TRBV23-1 to TRBJ2-7, with D possibly TRBD2 on 5 matching bases. TRBV23-1 is an ORF for which the function is uncertain. The CDR3 consists of 15 residues. Trimming took off 5 bases at V and 1 base at J, with 15 bases between the two ends. The CDR3 protein is CASSGRVLLSYEQYF. The CDR3 nucleotides read TGCGCCAGCAGTGGGCGGGTGCTGCTATCCTACGAGCAGTACTTC.

The chain joins TRBV7-2 to TRBJ2-1, with 7 bases that match TRBD2. The CDR3 spans 15 residues. Per the germline V gene, CDR1 is SGHTA and CDR2 is FQGNSA. The V segment lost 3 bases and the J segment 3 bases; nucleotides outside the gene matches: 5. The CDR3 nucleotides are TGTGCCAGCAGCTTTAGTCGGACTAGCTACAATGAGCAGTTCTTC. It yields the protein CASSFSRTSYNEQFF.

The chain uses TRBV12-3 or TRBV12-4 and TRBJ2-4; 7 positions agree with TRBD1. Unmatched junction bases numbered 4, after V lost 6 bases and J lost 5 bases. The CDR3 covers 13 residues. The CDR3 DNA reads as TGTGCCAGCAGAACCGGGACAGAAAACATTCAGTACTTC. Translating gives CASRTGTENIQYF.

This clonotype occurred many times. The V call is TRBV7-9, the J call TRBJ2-5; D is possibly TRBD1 (6 bases). Trimming cost V 3 bases and J 1 base, with 9 bases left between them. The CDR3 is made up of 14 amino acids. Germline-derived CDR1 and CDR2 are SEHNR and FQNEAQ (reference sequence). The CDR3 sequence is CASSLGRGQETQYF. The CDR3 DNA sequence: TGTGCCAGCAGCTTGGGCAGGGGCCAAGAGACCCAGTACTTC.

J is TRBJ2-5 and V is TRBV5-1, with 10 bases aligning to TRBD1. Unmatched junction bases numbered 15, after V lost 5 bases and J lost 2 bases. The CDR3 runs to 18 residues. Germline lookup yields CDR1 SGHRS and CDR2 YFSETQ. As DNA, the CDR3 is TGCGCCAGCAGTCCGGGACAGGGGTCAACACACTTTCAAGAGACCCAGTACTTC. This encodes CASSPGQGSTHFQETQYF.

The chain recombines TRBV5-1 with TRBJ2-5; TRBD1 agrees at 9 bases. The germline V gene has CDR1 SGHRS and CDR2 YFSETQ. CDR3 length: 15 residues. J was trimmed by 4 bases and V by 4 bases; bases with no gene match: 8. The CDR3 DNA follows: TGCGCCAGCAGCGCGATTCCGGGACAGGGAGAGACCCAGTACTTC. Translation: CASSAIPGQGETQYF.

The chain uses TRBV7-9 and TRBJ1-6, with no clear D. This CDR3 has 16 residues. Germline V gives CDR1 SEHNR, CDR2 FQNEAQ (reference sequence). V shed 1 base and J shed 14 bases, with 21 bases lying between them. The CDR3 is CASSLVVGGFLQSLHF. CDR3 bases: TGTGCCAGCAGCTTAGTGGTGGGCGGCTTTCTCCAATCCCTCCACTTT.

The chain joins TRBV4-2 to TRBJ2-2, with 7 bases identical to TRBD1. Germline V gene sequence: CDR1 LGHNA, CDR2 YNFKEQ. The V and J ends lost 1 base and 7 bases, in that order; junction bases with no gene match: 0. The CDR3 contains 13 residues. The CDR3 coding sequence is TGTGCCAGCAGCCAAGGGGACAGCGGGGAGCTGTTTTTT. The encoded protein is CASSQGDSGELFF.

This clonotype was picked up a small number of times. Mismatch with germline at one junction end may stem from a read error. The chain uses TRBV24-1 and TRBJ2-3, with TRBD2 matching over 8 bases. The CDR3 extends over 12 amino acids. CDR1 is KGHDR and CDR2 is SFDVKD in the germline V gene. CDR3 DNA: TGTGCCACCAGTGATTCCGAGCGGGAGAGAGTTTTT. This gives the protein CATSDSERERVF.

The V gene is TRBV20-1, the J gene TRBJ1-1; no definite D call. V was clipped by 1 base and J by 6 bases, with 12 bases between them. The CDR3 consists of 13 residues. In germline, CDR1 is DFQATT, CDR2 SNEGSKA (reference sequence). In nucleotides, the CDR3 is TGCAGTGCTAGAGGGGTCGGGTATGCTGAAGCTTTCTTT. This sequence encodes CSARGVGYAEAFF.

This clonotype was observed a few times. The CDR3, as DNA: TGTGCCAGCAGCTTAGATGAAGAGACCCAGTACTTC. This gives the protein CASSLDEETQYF. V is TRBV11-2 and J is TRBJ2-5; no firm D call. The germline V gene encodes CDR1 SGHAT and CDR2 FQNNGV. V shed 0 bases and J shed 3 bases, with 2 bases lying between them. This CDR3 is 12 amino acids long. The full variable domain, with the rest looked up from reference TRBV11-2 and TRBJ2-5, is EAGVAQSPRYKIIEKRQSVAFWCNPISGHATLYWYQQILGQGPKLLIQFQNNGVVDDSQLPKDRFSAERLKGVDSTLKIQPAKLEDSAVYLCASSLDEETQYFGPGTRLLVL.

The table lists this clonotype with a few counts. This chain connects TRBV19 to TRBJ2-7; D possibly corresponds to TRBD2 (6 bases). V was cut by 10 bases and J by 3 bases, with 16 bases left in between. The CDR3 loop spans 13 amino acids. Germline V lookup: CDR1 LNHDA, CDR2 SQIVND (reference sequence). CDR3 sequence: CATSRDFYYEQYF. The CDR3 nucleotides read TGTGCCACGTCCCGGGACTTCTACTACGAGCAGTACTTC.

This clonotype appeared a few times. J is TRBJ2-5 and V is TRBV12-3 or TRBV12-4; no firm D call. The V and J ends lost 3 bases and 5 bases respectively, with 7 bases between them. The CDR3 is made up of 12 amino acids. In DNA form, the CDR3 reads TGTGCCAGCAGTTTTTCCCTGGAGACCCAGTACTTC. It codes for CASSFSLETQYF.

The chain recombines TRBV7-2 with TRBJ2-5; D tentatively fits TRBD1 or TRBD2 (5 bases each). The DNA matches TRBJ2-7 better at its end, which makes the J call doubtful. CDR3 length equals 15 residues. CDR1 and CDR2 from the germline V gene are SGHTA and FQGNSA. CDR3 sequence reads: CASGPAGRESYEQYF. CDR3 coding DNA: TGTGCCAGCGGCCCGGCGGGCAGGGAATCCTACGAGCAGTACTTC.

This clonotype was seen only a few times. The V gene is TRBV28, the J gene TRBJ1-2; 8 bases line up with TRBD1. J was trimmed by 4 bases and V by 6 bases; bases with no gene match: 7. The CDR3 totals 14 residues. Germline lookup yields CDR1 MDHEN and CDR2 SYDVKM. The CDR3 DNA follows: TGTGCCAGCAGCTCGGCCGGGACAGGCTATGGCTACACCTTC. Amino acid sequence: CASSSAGTGYGYTF.

The sample holds a few counts of this clonotype. The chain is built from TRBV29-1 and TRBJ2-5; 7 bases are a match to TRBD2. Germline V lookup: CDR1 SQVTM, CDR2 ANQGSEA. V was pared by 5 bases and J by 4 bases, with 13 bases of the junction left unmatched. The CDR3 runs 15 residues. The CDR3 bases are TGCAGCGTTTCAGTTAGGGCTAGCGGAGGAGAGACCCAGTACTTC. Amino acids: CSVSVRASGGETQYF.

The chain has TRBV28 and TRBJ2-5; the match to TRBD2 covers 7 bases. V trimming: 8 bases; J trimming: 5 bases; junction bases outside the gene matches: 8. The CDR3 loop spans 13 amino acids. Germline V gives CDR1 MDHEN, CDR2 SYDVKM. The CDR3 DNA is TGTGCCAGCCGAGGAGCGGGAACGGAGACCCAGTACTTC. It yields the protein CASRGAGTETQYF.

This clonotype has just a few counts. The rearrangement uses TRBV29-1 and TRBJ1-2; unclear D gene. This CDR3 has 12 amino acids. Trimming shortened V by 5 bases and J by 2 bases, and 9 bases separated the two germline ends. Germline CDR1 reads SQVTM; CDR2 reads ANQGSEA. The CDR3 loop is CSVLRENYGYTF. The CDR3 DNA is TGCAGCGTTCTGAGGGAAAACTATGGCTACACCTTC.